The next 10 T cell receptor beta chains were all read from a single sample in a study of T cell changes during pregnancy in multiple sclerosis. Generated by immunoSEQ multiplex PCR, the TCRdb table keeps only in-frame clones and is missing some. The sample has 70,000 to 95,000 clones; just over 90% are singletons. This specimen was peripheral blood, taken in the second trimester of pregnancy. The receptors here all came from a female donor with multiple sclerosis, enrolled in a pregnancy study.

The chain uses TRBV6-1 and TRBJ1-1, with D perhaps matching TRBD1 (6 bases). CDR1 and CDR2 from the germline V gene are MNHNS and SASEGT. The CDR3 loop spans 15 amino acids. Trimming cost V 3 bases and J 1 base, with 12 bases left between them. Here the CDR3 DNA reads TGTGCCAGCAGTGAGGCAGGGGTAACGAACACTGAAGCTTTCTTT. This translates into CASSEAGVTNTEAFF.

V usage is TRBV30 and J usage is TRBJ2-7; D gene ambiguous. The CDR3 sequence is 11 residues long. Trimming removed 0 bases from V and 2 bases from J, with 2 bases in between. Germline V gene lookup returns CDR1 GTSNPN and CDR2 SVGIG (reference sequence). The CDR3 DNA is TGTGCCTGGAGTGTCACCTACGAGCAGTACTTC. Its translation: CAWSVTYEQYF. Combining the CDR3 with reference TRBV30 and TRBJ2-7 gives the whole variable domain SQTIHQWPATLVQPVGSPLSLECTVEGTSNPNLYWYRQAAGRGLQLLFYSVGIGQISSEVPQNLSASRPQDRQFILSSKKLLLSDSGFYLCAWSVTYEQYFGPGTRLTVT.

The CDR3 is CASSLNHGGFNSYEQYF. The CDR3 bases are TGTGCCAGCAGCTTAAATCACGGGGGATTTAATTCCTACGAGCAGTACTTC. V is TRBV11-1 and J is TRBJ2-7, with D possibly TRBD2 on 6 matching bases. The CDR3 loop spans 17 amino acids. Germline CDR1 and CDR2: SGHAT and FQDESV (reference sequence). V shed 2 bases and J shed 1 base, with 18 bases lying between them.

This sequence joins TRBV5-1 and TRBJ2-3, with D maybe TRBD2 (6 bases). V was pared by 0 bases and J by 6 bases, with 14 bases between. The CDR3 is made up of 15 amino acids. Germline V gene data show CDR1 as SGHRS and CDR2 as YFSETQ. The CDR3, as DNA: TGCGCCAGCAGCTTGGATGGCAGGGCGGGGGATACGCAGTATTTT. It encodes CASSLDGRAGDTQYF. Looking up the rest from reference TRBV5-1 and TRBJ2-3 gives the full variable domain: KAGVTQTPRYLIKTRGQQVTLSCSPISGHRSVSWYQQTPGQGLQFLFEYFSETQRNKGNFPGRFSGRQFSNSRSEMNVSTLELGDSALYLCASSLDGRAGDTQYFGPGTRLTVL.

The chain links TRBV6-6 to TRBJ1-3; TRBD1 is a possible D gene (5 bases). V shed 4 bases and J shed 6 bases, with 19 bases lying between them. The CDR3 extends over 16 amino acids. Germline CDR1 MNHNY, CDR2 SVGAGI (reference sequence). The CDR3 DNA is TGTGCCAGCAGTTCGCCTCACGGGGGAATCGAAAACACCATATATTTT. Translating gives CASSSPHGGIENTIYF.

V usage is TRBV5-1 and J usage is TRBJ1-1; 10 bases fit TRBD1. Germline V lookup: CDR1 SGHRS, CDR2 YFSETQ. The CDR3 loop spans 15 amino acids. J lost 4 bases, V lost 0 bases, and 3 bases had no gene match. CDR3 in DNA: TGCGCCAGCAGCTTGGAGGGACAGGGGCTCACTGAAGCTTTCTTT. Translating it yields CASSLEGQGLTEAFF.

The chain employs TRBV25-1 and TRBJ1-4; 7 bases match TRBD1. This CDR3 has 14 residues. With 6 bases clipped from V and 4 bases from J, the junction kept 5 bases outside the gene matches. Germline V gene lookup returns CDR1 MGHDK and CDR2 SYGVNS. The CDR3 nucleotides read TGTGCCAGCAGACGGGACAGCTTTAATGAAAAACTGTTTTTT. It yields the protein CASRRDSFNEKLFF.

V usage is TRBV5-1 and J usage is TRBJ2-3, with 12 nucleotides matching TRBD2. V lost 3 bases, J lost 1 base, and 6 bases stayed unmatched. CDR3 size: 17 residues. Germline loops: CDR1 SGHRS, CDR2 YFSETQ. CDR3 sequence: CASSSVLAGGRTDTQYF. In nucleotides, the CDR3 is TGCGCCAGCAGCTCAGTTCTAGCGGGGGGGCGCACAGATACGCAGTATTTT. The whole variable domain, remainder taken from reference TRBV5-1 and TRBJ2-3, is KAGVTQTPRYLIKTRGQQVTLSCSPISGHRSVSWYQQTPGQGLQFLFEYFSETQRNKGNFPGRFSGRQFSNSRSEMNVSTLELGDSALYLCASSSVLAGGRTDTQYFGPGTRLTVL.

The V gene is TRBV11-1, the J gene TRBJ2-6, with D hard to call. Germline CDR1 SGHAT, CDR2 FQDESV (reference sequence). The CDR3 extends over 16 amino acids. V shed 0 bases and J shed 4 bases, with 10 bases lying between them. This CDR3 is CASSLASGSGANVLTF. The CDR3 bases are TGTGCCAGCAGCTTAGCCTCCGGGTCGGGGGCCAACGTCCTGACTTTC.

J is TRBJ2-7 and V is TRBV11-3; a weak D match, TRBD1 (6 bases). Germline CDR1 SGHNT, CDR2 YENEEA. This CDR3 spans 12 amino acids. V was clipped by 8 bases and J by 0 bases, with 8 bases between them. The CDR3 bases are TGTGCCAGCGGACAGTTCTCCTACGAGCAGTACTTC. Translated: CASGQFSYEQYF.